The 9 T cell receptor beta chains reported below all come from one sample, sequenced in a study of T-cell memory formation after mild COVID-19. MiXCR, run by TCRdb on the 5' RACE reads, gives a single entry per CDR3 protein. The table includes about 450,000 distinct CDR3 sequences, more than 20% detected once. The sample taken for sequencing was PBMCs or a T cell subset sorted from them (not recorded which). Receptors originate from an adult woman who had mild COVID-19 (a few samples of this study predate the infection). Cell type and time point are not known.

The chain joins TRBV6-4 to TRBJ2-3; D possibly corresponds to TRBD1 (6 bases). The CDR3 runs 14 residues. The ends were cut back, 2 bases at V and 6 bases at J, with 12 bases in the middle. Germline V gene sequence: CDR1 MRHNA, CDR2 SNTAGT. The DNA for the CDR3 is TGTGCCAGCAGTGACGGGGGCCGGTGGGATACGCAGTATTTT. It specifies CASSDGGRWDTQYF.

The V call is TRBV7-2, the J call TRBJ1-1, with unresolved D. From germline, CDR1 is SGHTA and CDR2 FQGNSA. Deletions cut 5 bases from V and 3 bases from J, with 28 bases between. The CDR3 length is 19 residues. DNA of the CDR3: TGTGCCAGCAGCGGAGTCACCGGCCGGACTAAGGCTAGGTACACTGAAGCTTTCTTT. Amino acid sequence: CASSGVTGRTKARYTEAFF.

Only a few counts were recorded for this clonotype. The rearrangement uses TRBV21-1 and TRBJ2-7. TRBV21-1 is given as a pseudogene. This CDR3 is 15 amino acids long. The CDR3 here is CASSKGCQNFYEQYF. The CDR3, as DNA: TGTGCCAGCAGCAAAGGGTGCCAGAATTTCTACGAGCAGTACTTC.

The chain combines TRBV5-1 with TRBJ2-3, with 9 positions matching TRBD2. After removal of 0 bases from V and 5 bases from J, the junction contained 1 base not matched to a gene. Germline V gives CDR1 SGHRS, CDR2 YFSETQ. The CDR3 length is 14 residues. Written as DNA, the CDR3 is TGCGCCAGCAGCTTGGATAGCGGGGGAGATACGCAGTATTTT. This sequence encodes CASSLDSGGDTQYF.

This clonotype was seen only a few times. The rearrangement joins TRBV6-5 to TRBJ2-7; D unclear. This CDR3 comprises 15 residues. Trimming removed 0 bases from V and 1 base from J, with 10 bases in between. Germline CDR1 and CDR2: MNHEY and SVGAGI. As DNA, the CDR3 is TGTGCCAGCAGTTACTCCCCCAGGCAATCCTACGAGCAGTACTTC. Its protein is CASSYSPRQSYEQYF.

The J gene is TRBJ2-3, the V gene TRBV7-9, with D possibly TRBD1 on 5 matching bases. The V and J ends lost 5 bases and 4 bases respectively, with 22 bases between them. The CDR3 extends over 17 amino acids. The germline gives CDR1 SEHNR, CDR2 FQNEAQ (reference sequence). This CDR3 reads CASSPSQARDIPDTQYF. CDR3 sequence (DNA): TGTGCCAGCAGCCCATCCCAAGCCAGGGATATTCCAGATACGCAGTATTTT.

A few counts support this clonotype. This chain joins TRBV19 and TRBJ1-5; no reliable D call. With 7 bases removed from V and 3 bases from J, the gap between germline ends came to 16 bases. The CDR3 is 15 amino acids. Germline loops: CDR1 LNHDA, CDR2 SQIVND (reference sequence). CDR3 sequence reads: CASIPTGGPNQPQHF. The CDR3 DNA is TGTGCCAGTATCCCCACTGGTGGGCCCAATCAGCCCCAGCATTTT.

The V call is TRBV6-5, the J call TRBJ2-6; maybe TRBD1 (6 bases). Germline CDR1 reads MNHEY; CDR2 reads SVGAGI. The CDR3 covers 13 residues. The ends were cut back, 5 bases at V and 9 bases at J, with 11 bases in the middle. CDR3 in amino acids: CASSRQDLNVLTF. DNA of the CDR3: TGTGCCAGCAGTAGACAGGATCTCAACGTCCTGACTTTC.

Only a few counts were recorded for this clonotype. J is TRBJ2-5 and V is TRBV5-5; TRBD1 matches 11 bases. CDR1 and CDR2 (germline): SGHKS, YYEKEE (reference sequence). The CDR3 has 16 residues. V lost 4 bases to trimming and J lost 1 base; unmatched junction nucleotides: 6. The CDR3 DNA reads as TGTGCCAGCAGCCACTCCGGGACAGGGGGCCAAGAGACCCAGTACTTC. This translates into CASSHSGTGGQETQYF.